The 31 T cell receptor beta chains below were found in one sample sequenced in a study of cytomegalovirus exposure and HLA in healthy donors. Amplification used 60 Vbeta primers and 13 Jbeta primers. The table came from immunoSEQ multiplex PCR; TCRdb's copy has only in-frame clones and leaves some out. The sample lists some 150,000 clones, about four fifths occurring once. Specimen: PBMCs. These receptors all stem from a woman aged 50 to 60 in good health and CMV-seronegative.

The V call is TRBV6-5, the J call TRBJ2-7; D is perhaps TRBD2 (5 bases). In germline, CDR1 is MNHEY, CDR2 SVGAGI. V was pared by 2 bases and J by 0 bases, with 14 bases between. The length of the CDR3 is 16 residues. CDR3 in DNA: TGTGCCAGCAGTTACCGCGGAAGCGGCAGCTCCTACGAGCAGTACTTC. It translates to CASSYRGSGSSYEQYF.

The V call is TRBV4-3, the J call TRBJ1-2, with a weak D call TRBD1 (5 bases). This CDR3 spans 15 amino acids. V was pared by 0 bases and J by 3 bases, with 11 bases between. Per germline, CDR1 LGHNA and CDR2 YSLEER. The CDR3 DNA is TGCGCCAGCAGCCAAGACTGGGGCCAAGACTATGGCTACACCTTC. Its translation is CASSQDWGQDYGYTF.

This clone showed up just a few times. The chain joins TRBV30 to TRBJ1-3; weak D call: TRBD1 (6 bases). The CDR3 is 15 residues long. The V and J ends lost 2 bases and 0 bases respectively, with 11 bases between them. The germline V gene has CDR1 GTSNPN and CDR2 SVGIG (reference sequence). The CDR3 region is CAWSRMGASGNTIYF. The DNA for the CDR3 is TGTGCCTGGAGTAGGATGGGGGCCTCTGGAAACACCATATATTTT.

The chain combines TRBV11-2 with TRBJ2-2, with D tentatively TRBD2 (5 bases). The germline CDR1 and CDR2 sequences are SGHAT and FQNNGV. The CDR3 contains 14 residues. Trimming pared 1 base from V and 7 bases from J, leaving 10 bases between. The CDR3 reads CASSLVRAGGELFF. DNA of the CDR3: TGTGCCAGCAGCTTAGTTAGGGCGGGCGGGGAGCTGTTTTTT. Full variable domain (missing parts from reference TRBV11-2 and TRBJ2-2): EAGVAQSPRYKIIEKRQSVAFWCNPISGHATLYWYQQILGQGPKLLIQFQNNGVVDDSQLPKDRFSAERLKGVDSTLKIQPAKLEDSAVYLCASSLVRAGGELFFGEGSRLTVL.

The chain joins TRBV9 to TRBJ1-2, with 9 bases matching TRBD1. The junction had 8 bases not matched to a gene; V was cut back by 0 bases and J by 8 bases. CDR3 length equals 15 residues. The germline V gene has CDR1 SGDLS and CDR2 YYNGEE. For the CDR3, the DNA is TGTGCCAGCAGCGTAGCCACGGACAGGGGTGACGGCTACACCTTC. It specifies CASSVATDRGDGYTF.

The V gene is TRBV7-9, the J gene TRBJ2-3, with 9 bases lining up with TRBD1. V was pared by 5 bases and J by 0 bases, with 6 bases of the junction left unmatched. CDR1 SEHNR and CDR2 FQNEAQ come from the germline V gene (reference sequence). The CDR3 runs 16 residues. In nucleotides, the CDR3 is TGTGCCAGCAGCCTAGACAGGGGGACAAGCACAGATACGCAGTATTTT. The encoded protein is CASSLDRGTSTDTQYF.

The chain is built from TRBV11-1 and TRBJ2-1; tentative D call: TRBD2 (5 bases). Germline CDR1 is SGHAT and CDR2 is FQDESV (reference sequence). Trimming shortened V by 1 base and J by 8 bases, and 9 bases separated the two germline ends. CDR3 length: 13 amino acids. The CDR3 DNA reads TGTGCCAGCAGCTTAGAATCGCGGGATGAGCAGTTCTTC. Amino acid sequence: CASSLESRDEQFF.

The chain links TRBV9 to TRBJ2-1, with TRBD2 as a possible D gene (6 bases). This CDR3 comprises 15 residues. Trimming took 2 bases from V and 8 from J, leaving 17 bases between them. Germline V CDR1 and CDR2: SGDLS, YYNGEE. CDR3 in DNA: TGTGCCAGCAGCGTTTTTGGGGACTCCAGGGATGAGCAGTTCTTC. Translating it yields CASSVFGDSRDEQFF.

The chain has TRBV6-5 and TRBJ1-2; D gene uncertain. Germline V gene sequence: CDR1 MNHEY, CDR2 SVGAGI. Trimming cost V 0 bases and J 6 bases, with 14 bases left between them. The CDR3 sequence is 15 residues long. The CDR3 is CASSYSIYLSNGYTF. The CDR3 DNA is TGTGCCAGCAGTTACTCGATCTATCTATCAAATGGCTACACCTTC.

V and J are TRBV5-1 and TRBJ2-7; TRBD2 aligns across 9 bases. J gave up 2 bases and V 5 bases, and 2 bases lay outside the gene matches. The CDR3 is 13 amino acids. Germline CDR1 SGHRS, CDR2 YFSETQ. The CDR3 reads CASRTSGAYEQYF. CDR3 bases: TGCGCCAGCAGGACTAGCGGTGCCTACGAGCAGTACTTC.

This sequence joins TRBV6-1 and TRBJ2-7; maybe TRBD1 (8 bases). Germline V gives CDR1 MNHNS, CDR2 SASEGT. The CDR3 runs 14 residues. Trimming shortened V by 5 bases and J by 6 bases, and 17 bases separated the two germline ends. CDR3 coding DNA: TGTGCCAGCAGTACAGGGGGGGGGTGGGGCGAGCAGTACTTC. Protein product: CASSTGGGWGEQYF.

This chain's CDR3 is CASSPVSGRVSYEQYF. In DNA, the CDR3 is TGTGCCAGCTCCCCCGTTAGCGGGAGGGTTTCCTACGAGCAGTACTTC. The V and J genes are TRBV18 and TRBJ2-7; 11 nucleotides match TRBD2. The CDR3 spans 16 residues. V shed 6 bases, J shed 1 base, and the junction held 8 bases outside the gene matches. CDR1 is KGHSH and CDR2 is LQKENI in the germline V gene.

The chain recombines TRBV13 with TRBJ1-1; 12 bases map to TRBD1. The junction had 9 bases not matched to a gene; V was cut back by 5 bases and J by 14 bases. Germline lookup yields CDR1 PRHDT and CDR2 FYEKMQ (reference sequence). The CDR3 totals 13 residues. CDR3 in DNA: TGTGCCAGCAGCCGTGGGACAGGGGGCCCAAGCTTCTTT. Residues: CASSRGTGGPSFF.

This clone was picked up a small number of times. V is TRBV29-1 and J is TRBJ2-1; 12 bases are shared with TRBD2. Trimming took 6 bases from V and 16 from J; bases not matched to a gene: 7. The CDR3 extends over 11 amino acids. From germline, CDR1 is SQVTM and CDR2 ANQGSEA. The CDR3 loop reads CSVGLAGPNFF. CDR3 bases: TGCAGCGTGGGACTAGCGGGTCCCAACTTCTTC.

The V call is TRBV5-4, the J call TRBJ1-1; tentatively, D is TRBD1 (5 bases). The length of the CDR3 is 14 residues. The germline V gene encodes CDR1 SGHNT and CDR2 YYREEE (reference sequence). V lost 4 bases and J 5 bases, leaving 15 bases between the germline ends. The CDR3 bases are TGTGCCAGCAGCGGGGCCTCCGGGGGTACTGAAGCTTTCTTT. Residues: CASSGASGGTEAFF.

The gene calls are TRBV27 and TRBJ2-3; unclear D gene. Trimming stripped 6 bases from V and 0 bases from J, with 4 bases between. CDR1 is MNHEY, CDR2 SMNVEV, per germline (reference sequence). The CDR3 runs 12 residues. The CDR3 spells CASRESTDTQYF. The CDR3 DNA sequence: TGTGCCAGCAGGGAGAGCACAGATACGCAGTATTTT.

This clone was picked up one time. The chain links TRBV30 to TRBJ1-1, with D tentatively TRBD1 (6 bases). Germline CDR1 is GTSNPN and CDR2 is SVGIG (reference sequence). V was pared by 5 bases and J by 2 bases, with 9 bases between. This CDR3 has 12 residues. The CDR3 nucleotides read TGTGCCTGGGGACAGAGAAACACTGAAGCTTTCTTT. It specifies CAWGQRNTEAFF.

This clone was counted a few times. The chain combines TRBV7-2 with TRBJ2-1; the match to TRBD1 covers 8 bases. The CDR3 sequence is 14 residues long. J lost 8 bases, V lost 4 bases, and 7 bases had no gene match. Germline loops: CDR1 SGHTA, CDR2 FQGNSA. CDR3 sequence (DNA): TGTGCCAGCAGCTCCGCGGCAGGGGGCGATGAGCAGTTCTTC. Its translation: CASSSAAGGDEQFF.

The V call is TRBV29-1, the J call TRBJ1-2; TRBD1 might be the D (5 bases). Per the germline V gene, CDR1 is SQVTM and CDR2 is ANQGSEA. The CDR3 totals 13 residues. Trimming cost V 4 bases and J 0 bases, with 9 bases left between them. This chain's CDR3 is CSVGDSTNYGYTF. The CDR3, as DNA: TGCAGCGTTGGAGACAGTACTAACTATGGCTACACCTTC.

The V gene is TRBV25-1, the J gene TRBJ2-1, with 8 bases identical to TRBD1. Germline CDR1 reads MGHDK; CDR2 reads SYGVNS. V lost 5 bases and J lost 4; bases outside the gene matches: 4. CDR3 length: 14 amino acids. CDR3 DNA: TGTGCCAGCAGTCCCGACAGGGGATACAATGAGCAGTTCTTC. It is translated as CASSPDRGYNEQFF.

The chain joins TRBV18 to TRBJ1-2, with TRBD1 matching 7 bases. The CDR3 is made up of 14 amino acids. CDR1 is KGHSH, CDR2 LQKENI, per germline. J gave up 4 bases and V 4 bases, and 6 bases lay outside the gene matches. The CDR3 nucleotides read TGTGCCAGCTCACGGGGGGACAGTCTCTATGGCTACACCTTC. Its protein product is CASSRGDSLYGYTF.

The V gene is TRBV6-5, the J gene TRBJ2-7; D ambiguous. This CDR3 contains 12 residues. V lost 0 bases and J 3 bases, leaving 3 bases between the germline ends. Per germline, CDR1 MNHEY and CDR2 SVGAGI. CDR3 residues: CASSYSYYEQYF. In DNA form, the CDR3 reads TGTGCCAGCAGTTACTCATACTACGAGCAGTACTTC.

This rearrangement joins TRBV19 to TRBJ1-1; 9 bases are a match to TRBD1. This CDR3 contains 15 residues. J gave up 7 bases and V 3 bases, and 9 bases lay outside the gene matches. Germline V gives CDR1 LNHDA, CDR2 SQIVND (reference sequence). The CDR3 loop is CASSIRGQGYGEAFF. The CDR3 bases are TGTGCCAGTAGTATTCGTGGACAGGGGTACGGTGAAGCTTTCTTT.

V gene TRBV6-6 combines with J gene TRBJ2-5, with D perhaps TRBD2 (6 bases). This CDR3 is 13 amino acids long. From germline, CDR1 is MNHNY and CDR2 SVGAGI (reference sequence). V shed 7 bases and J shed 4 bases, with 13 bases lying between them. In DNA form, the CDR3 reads TGTGCCAGCAATCCGGGACTGGCAGAGACCCAGTACTTC. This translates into CASNPGLAETQYF.

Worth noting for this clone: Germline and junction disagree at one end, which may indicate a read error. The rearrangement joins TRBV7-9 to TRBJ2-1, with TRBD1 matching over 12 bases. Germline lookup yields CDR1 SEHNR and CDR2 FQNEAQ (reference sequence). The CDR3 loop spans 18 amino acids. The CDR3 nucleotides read TGTTCCAGCAGCCCATACGGGACAGGGGGCAAAACCTACAATGAGCAGTTCTTC. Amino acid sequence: CSSSPYGTGGKTYNEQFF.

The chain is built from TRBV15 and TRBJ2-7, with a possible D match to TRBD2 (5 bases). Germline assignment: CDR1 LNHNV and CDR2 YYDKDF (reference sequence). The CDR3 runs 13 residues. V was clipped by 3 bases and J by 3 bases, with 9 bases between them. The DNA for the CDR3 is TGTGCCACCAGCAGGGGAGCCCTCTACGAGCAGTACTTC. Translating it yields CATSRGALYEQYF. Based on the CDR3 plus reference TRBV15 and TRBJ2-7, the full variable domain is DAMVIQNPRYQVTQFGKPVTLSCSQTLNHNVMYWYQQKSSQAPKLLFHYYDKDFNNEADTPDNFQSRRPNTSFCFLDIRSPGLGDTAMYLCATSRGALYEQYFGPGTRLTVT.

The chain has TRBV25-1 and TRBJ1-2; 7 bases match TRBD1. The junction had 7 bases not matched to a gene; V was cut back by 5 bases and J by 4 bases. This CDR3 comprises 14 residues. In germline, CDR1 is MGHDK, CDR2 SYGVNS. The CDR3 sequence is CASSRDSSVYGYTF. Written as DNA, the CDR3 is TGTGCCAGCAGTAGGGACAGCTCCGTCTATGGCTACACCTTC.

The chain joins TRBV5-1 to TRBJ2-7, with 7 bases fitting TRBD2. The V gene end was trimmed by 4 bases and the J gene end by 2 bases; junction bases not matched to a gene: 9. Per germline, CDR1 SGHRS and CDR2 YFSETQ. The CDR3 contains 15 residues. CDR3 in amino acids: CASSPQSGLAYEQYF. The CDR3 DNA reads TGCGCCAGCAGCCCGCAGTCCGGACTAGCCTACGAGCAGTACTTC.

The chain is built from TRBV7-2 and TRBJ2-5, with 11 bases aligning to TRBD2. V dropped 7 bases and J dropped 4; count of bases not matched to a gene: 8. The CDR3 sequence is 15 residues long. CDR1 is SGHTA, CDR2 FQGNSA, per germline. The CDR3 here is CASNLQTSGVETQYF. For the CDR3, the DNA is TGTGCCAGCAATTTACAGACTAGCGGGGTAGAGACCCAGTACTTC.

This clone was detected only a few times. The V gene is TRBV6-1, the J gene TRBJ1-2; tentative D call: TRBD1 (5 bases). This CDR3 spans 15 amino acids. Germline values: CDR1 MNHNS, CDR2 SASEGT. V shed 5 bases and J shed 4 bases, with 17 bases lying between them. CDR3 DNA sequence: TGTGCCAGCAGTTCCCAAATCGGGGGGAGCTATGGCTACACCTTC. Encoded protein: CASSSQIGGSYGYTF.

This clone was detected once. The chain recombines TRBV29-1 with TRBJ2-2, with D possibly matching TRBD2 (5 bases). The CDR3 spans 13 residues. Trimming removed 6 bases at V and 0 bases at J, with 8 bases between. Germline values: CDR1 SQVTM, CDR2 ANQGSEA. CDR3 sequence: CSVAVTNTGELFF. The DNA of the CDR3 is TGCAGCGTAGCGGTTACGAACACCGGGGAGCTGTTTTTT.